The source of this T cell receptor beta chain is a study of cytomegalovirus exposure and HLA in healthy donors. Regarding the study as a whole: Cytomegalovirus association was assigned to 150 to 200 TCR beta chains. Later analysis identified over 15,000 TCR beta sequences associated with HLA alleles, using a false discovery rate threshold of 0.05. For most TCR beta V segments, an earlier analysis put the productive rate at about 90% or about 30% of the time. Testing in vitro showed a few CMV-associated chains specific for CMV antigens.

Use of 60 Vbeta and 13 Jbeta primers characterized the PCR. Sequencing was performed with immunoSEQ multiplex PCR; in TCRdb, only in-frame clones are kept and a portion is missing. This table has 75,000 to 90,000 clones, 55% to 85% appearing once. Points on this clone: Its antigen is unknown.

The CDR3 consists of 13 residues. Deletions cut 3 bases from V and 0 bases from J, with 5 bases between. Germline V gives CDR1 LNHDA, CDR2 SQIVND (reference sequence). This chain joins TRBV19 and TRBJ1-1, with D unclear. Material: PBMCs. This clonotype was sampled from a woman between 40 and 55 years old in good health and CMV-seropositive. In DNA, the CDR3 is TGTGCCAGTAGTATGGGCCTGAACACTGAAGCTTTCTTT. Translating gives CASSMGLNTEAFF.